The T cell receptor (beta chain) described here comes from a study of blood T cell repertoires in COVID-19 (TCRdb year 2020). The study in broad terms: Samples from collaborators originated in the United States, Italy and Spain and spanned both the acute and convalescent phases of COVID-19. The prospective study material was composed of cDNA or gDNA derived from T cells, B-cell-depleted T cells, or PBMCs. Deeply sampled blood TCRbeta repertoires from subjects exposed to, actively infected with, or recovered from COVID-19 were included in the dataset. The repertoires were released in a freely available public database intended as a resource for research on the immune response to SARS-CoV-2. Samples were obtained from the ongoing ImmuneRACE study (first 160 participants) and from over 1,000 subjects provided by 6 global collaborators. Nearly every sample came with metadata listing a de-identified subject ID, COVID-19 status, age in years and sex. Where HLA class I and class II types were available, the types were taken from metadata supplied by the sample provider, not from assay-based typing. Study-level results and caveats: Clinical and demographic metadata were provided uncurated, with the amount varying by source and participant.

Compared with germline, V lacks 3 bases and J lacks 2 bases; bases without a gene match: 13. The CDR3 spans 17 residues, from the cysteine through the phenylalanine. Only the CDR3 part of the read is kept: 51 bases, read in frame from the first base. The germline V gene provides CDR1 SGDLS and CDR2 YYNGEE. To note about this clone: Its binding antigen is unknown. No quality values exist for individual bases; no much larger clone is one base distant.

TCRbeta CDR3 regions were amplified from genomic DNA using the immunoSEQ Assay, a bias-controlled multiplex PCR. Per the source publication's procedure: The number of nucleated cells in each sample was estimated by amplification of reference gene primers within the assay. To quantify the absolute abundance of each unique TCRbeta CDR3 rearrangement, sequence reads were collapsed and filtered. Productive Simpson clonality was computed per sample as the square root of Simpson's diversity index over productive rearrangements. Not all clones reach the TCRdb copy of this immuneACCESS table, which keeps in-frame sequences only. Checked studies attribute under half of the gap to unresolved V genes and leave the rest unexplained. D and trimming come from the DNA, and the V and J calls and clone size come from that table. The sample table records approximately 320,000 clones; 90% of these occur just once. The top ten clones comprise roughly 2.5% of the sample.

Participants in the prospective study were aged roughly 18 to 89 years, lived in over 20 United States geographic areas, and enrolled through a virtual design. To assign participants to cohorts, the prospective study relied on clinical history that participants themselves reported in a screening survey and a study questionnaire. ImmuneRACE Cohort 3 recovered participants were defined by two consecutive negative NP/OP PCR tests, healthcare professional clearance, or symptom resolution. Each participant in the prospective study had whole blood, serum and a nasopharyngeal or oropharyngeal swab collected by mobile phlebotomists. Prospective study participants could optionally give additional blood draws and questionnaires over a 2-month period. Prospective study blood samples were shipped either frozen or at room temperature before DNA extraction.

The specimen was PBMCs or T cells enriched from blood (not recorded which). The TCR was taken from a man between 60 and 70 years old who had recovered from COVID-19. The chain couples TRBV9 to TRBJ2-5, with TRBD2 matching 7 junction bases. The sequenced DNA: TGTGCCAGCAGCGAGTCCGTCCGATCTAGCGGTCAAGAGACCCAGTACTTC. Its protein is CASSESVRSSGQETQYF.